This T cell receptor beta chain was sequenced for a study of T cell repertoires in cytomegalovirus infection. Study-wide background: Carrying CMV and the relevant HLA type showed in public TCR beta signatures. The study's findings and limits: Clonotype analysis showed dominance of the ex vivo response by HLA-C-restricted CMV-specific TCR beta clonotypes.

This clonotype was picked up a small number of times. The antigen is not known. V was trimmed by 0 bases and J by 2 bases, leaving 10 bases between them. Per the germline V gene, CDR1 is SEHNR and CDR2 is FQNEAQ (reference sequence). This CDR3 contains 15 residues. TCRdb reprocessed the reads with MiXCR, giving one entry per CDR3 protein. The table shows some 920,000 distinct CDR3 sequences, with around 32% occurring only once. This receptor was obtained from a human donor in good health (CMV status not recorded). Some clones in this sample may be carry-over from other donors' samples. V is TRBV7-9 and J is TRBJ1-2; D remains unclear. The starting material was cultured CD8+ T cells from PBMCs, obtained from culture after CMV antigen stimulation. CDR3 sequence reads: CASSLAAPWNYGYTF. In nucleotides, the CDR3 is TGTGCCAGCAGCTTAGCGGCACCTTGGAACTATGGCTACACCTTC. The whole variable domain, remainder taken from reference TRBV7-9 and TRBJ1-2, is DTGVSQNPRHKITKRGQNVTFRCDPISEHNRLYWYRQTLGQGPEFLTYFQNEAQLEKSRLLSDRFSAERPKGSFSTLEIQRTEQGDSAMYLCASSLAAPWNYGYTFGSGTRLTVV.